This T cell receptor (beta chain) is from a study of blood T cell repertoires in COVID-19. Across the whole study: T cells, B-cell-depleted T cells, or PBMCs supplied cDNA or gDNA.

V lost 9 bases and J 1 base, leaving 10 bases between the germline ends. Per germline, CDR1 LGHDT and CDR2 YNNKEL (reference sequence). The CDR3 runs to 12 residues. Recruitment covered 25 or so US areas and drew participants whose ages spanned roughly 18 to 100 years. Researchers sorted participants into cohorts using their self-reported clinical history. Per the authors' pipeline: Using reference gene primer amplification, nucleated cell counts were estimated. Method: immunoSEQ multiplex PCR; TCRdb's copy keeps in-frame clones and lacks some. That table gives V, J and clone size, and the DNA gave D and trimming. This sample carries fewer than 350,000 clones, roughly 85% of them seen once, and the ten largest clones take around 4%.

This clonotype was obtained from a woman aged 35 to 49 with acute COVID-19. The V call is TRBV3-1 (or the pseudogene TRBV3-2), the J call TRBJ2-7; D might be TRBD1 (6 bases). Material for sequencing was PBMCs or T cells enriched from blood (not recorded which). The chain's CDR3 is CARQGSSYEQYF. The CDR3, as DNA: TGTGCCAGACAGGGAAGTTCCTACGAGCAGTACTTC.